This T cell receptor (beta chain) was obtained from a study of T cells after yellow fever vaccination. Comment on this clonotype: Its matching antigen is unknown.

Per germline, CDR1 KGHSH and CDR2 LQKENI. Between the trimmed V and J ends, which lost 2 bases and 6 bases, there was a span of 8 bases. CDR3 length: 14 residues. TCR cDNA, made by 5'RACE template switching, carried an added universal primer site and UMIs. TCRdb independently ran MiXCR on the 5' RACE reads; one entry per CDR3 protein. The sample lists about 320,000 distinct CDR3 sequences, about 12% occurring once. Points from the study as a whole: The CD4 and CD8 compartments had a small share of their clonotypes in common. A weaker secondary response peaked on day 5, the primary on day 15.

The rearrangement links TRBV18 to TRBJ1-6; no firm D call. This TCR was recovered from a young man who received the YFV17D yellow fever vaccine. The sample was CD4+ T cells sorted from PBMCs, taken 15 days after the yellow fever booster vaccination. In nucleotides, the CDR3 is TGTGCCAGCTCACCAGCCTCTTTTAATTCACCCCTCCACTTT. Its protein product is CASSPASFNSPLHF. The entire variable domain, with the rest obtained from reference TRBV18 and TRBJ1-6, is as follows: NAGVMQNPRHLVRRRGQEARLRCSPMKGHSHVYWYRQLPEEGLKFMVYLQKENIIDESGMPKERFSAEFPKEGPSILRIQQVVRGDSAAYFCASSPASFNSPLHFGNGTRLTVT.